These 13 T cell receptor beta chains were sequenced from one sample in a study of cytomegalovirus exposure and HLA in healthy donors (dated by TCRdb to about 2017). The library came from the immunoSEQ multiplex PCR assay. The source is immuneACCESS, and TCRdb retained only in-frame sequences with V and J called. Part of the clones is not carried over; for the studies checked, unresolved V genes explain less than half of this, and the remainder is unexplained. For this sample there are around 150,000 clones; approximately 93% appear just once. The biggest ten clones account for 0.6% to 0.8% of the sample. What was sequenced was PBMCs. These receptors all stem from a man aged 18 to 29 in good health and CMV-seronegative.

The CDR3 bases are TGTGCCAGCAGTGAGCGACTAGCGGGAGGGTACGAGCAGTACTTC. Encoded protein: CASSERLAGGYEQYF. The chain employs TRBV6-1 and TRBJ2-7; 14 bases are a match to TRBD2. The CDR3 is made up of 15 amino acids. J was trimmed by 4 bases and V by 3 bases; bases with no gene match: 2. Germline values: CDR1 MNHNS, CDR2 SASEGT.

This rearrangement joins TRBV12-5 to TRBJ2-1; the D is unclear. Germline V lookup: CDR1 LGHNT, CDR2 FRNRAP. CDR3 length equals 14 residues. V lost 0 bases, J lost 5 bases, and 8 bases lay in between. The CDR3 spells CASGLVPRNNEQFF. As DNA, the CDR3 is TGTGCTAGTGGTTTGGTTCCGCGGAACAATGAGCAGTTCTTC.

The chain carries TRBV9 and TRBJ1-5; D call uncertain. Germline loops: CDR1 SGDLS, CDR2 YYNGEE. Trimming stripped 0 bases from V and 0 bases from J, with 10 bases between. CDR3 length: 16 amino acids. The CDR3, as DNA: TGTGCCAGCAGCGTAGATGCCCGGGGTAGCAATCAGCCCCAGCATTTT. It specifies CASSVDARGSNQPQHF.

V and J are TRBV7-9 and TRBJ1-1; D possibly corresponds to TRBD1 (6 bases). The length of the CDR3 is 17 residues. V lost 5 bases to trimming and J lost 3 bases, with 22 bases between them. Germline lookup yields CDR1 SEHNR and CDR2 FQNEAQ (reference sequence). The CDR3 sequence is CASSPSTGWAFYTEAFF. In DNA, the CDR3 is TGTGCCAGCAGCCCCTCGACAGGCTGGGCGTTCTACACTGAAGCTTTCTTT.

The chain is built from TRBV5-1 and TRBJ1-1; D perhaps matches TRBD1 (5 bases). The V gene's germline CDR1 is SGHRS and CDR2 YFSETQ. V lost 4 bases and J lost 2, with 21 bases in between. The CDR3 extends over 17 amino acids. CDR3 sequence (DNA): TGCGCCAGCAGCCGGATTGCAATTCAGGGTGCCAACACTGAAGCTTTCTTT. It is translated as CASSRIAIQGANTEAFF.

The chain uses TRBV28 and TRBJ2-7; 7 bases align to TRBD1. CDR3 size: 16 residues. Looked up from germline, CDR1 is MDHEN and CDR2 is SYDVKM. With 10 bases clipped from V and 2 bases from J, the junction kept 17 bases outside the gene matches. Here the CDR3 DNA reads TGTGCCACCCGAATAACGACAGGGTCAAAGGCCTACGAGCAGTACGTC. Translating gives CATRITTGSKAYEQYV.

V usage is TRBV28 and J usage is TRBJ2-7, with D maybe TRBD2 (5 bases). This CDR3 has 15 amino acids. The V and J ends lost 5 bases and 1 base respectively, with 15 bases between them. Germline-derived CDR1 and CDR2 are MDHEN and SYDVKM. CDR3 in amino acids: CASSRRTRRSYEQYV. DNA for the CDR3: TGTGCCAGCAGTCGCAGAACCAGGAGGTCCTACGAGCAGTACGTC.

V usage is TRBV27 and J usage is TRBJ1-2, with D possibly TRBD1 on 5 matching bases. The CDR3 spans 19 residues. Trimming took off 0 bases at V and 4 bases at J, with 24 bases between the two ends. The germline CDR1 and CDR2 sequences are MNHEY and SMNVEV (reference sequence). The CDR3 DNA follows: TGTGCCAGCAGTTTATCGAGAAGGGCAGGGTATGGGTTTAGCTATGGCTACACCTTC. It is translated as CASSLSRRAGYGFSYGYTF.

The chain employs TRBV6-5 and TRBJ1-1; D call uncertain. The CDR3 is 15 amino acids. In germline, CDR1 is MNHEY, CDR2 SVGAGI. The V end was cut by 1 base, the J end by 1 base, with 10 bases between. CDR3 loop: CASSYFSIGNTEAFF. The CDR3 DNA reads TGTGCCAGCAGTTACTTCTCTATTGGGAACACTGAAGCTTTCTTT.

The chain has TRBV4-1 and TRBJ2-7; weak D call: TRBD2 (6 bases). V lost 1 base and J 2 bases, leaving 15 bases between the germline ends. The germline CDR1 and CDR2 sequences are MGHRA and YSYEKL. This CDR3 is built from 16 residues. Here the CDR3 reads CASSQGLGTGAYEQYF. The DNA of the CDR3 is TGCGCCAGCAGCCAAGGGTTGGGGACGGGAGCCTACGAGCAGTACTTC.

The chain combines TRBV7-2 with TRBJ2-3; D might be TRBD2 (8 bases). V lost 4 bases and J lost 4, with 24 bases in between. This CDR3 is built from 18 residues. Germline-derived CDR1 and CDR2 are SGHTA and FQGNSA. CDR3 coding DNA: TGTGCCAGCAGCTCCAGGGGACTAGACAGGGTTAGGGCAGATACGCAGTATTTT. Its translation: CASSSRGLDRVRADTQYF.

The J gene is TRBJ1-1, the V gene TRBV6-6; D call uncertain. Germline V gene data show CDR1 as MNHNY and CDR2 as SVGAGI (reference sequence). V was cut by 5 bases and J by 3 bases, with 13 bases left in between. This CDR3 comprises 14 residues. The CDR3 loop is CASSETGEDTEAFF. The CDR3 nucleotides read TGTGCCAGCAGTGAGACCGGGGAGGACACTGAAGCTTTCTTT.

This rearrangement joins TRBV18 to TRBJ1-5, with D possibly matching TRBD1 (6 bases). Trimming took 4 bases from V and 0 from J, leaving 10 bases between them. Germline-derived CDR1 and CDR2 are KGHSH and LQKENI. The CDR3 covers 15 residues. CDR3 DNA sequence: TGTGCCAGCTCACGAAACAGGGATAGCAATCAGCCCCAGCATTTT. Protein: CASSRNRDSNQPQHF.